One and the same sample provided the 9 T cell receptor beta chains below, sequenced in a study of cytomegalovirus exposure and HLA in healthy donors. The PCR was carried out with 60 Vbeta primers and 13 Jbeta primers. Repertoires were generated with immunoSEQ multiplex PCR, while TCRdb's copy carries only in-frame clones and drops some. The sample lists roughly 120,000 clones; under 85% were seen once. Specimen: PBMCs. Source of these receptors: a woman aged 45-65 years in good health and CMV-seropositive.

Comment on this clone: At one of its ends the junction is not consistent with the germline gene, which may arise from a read error. The chain combines TRBV30 with TRBJ2-3; perhaps TRBD1 as D (6 bases). CDR3 length: 16 amino acids. Germline CDR1 and CDR2: GTSNPN and SVGIG (reference sequence). The CDR3 region has the DNA TGTGCCTGGAGTGTTAAAACAGGGACCTTCACAGGTACGCAGTATTTT. This encodes CAWSVKTGTFTGTQYF.

The CDR3 here is CASSNPSRGQGETQYF. The CDR3 DNA reads as TGCGCCAGCAGCAACCCCTCCCGGGGCCAGGGGGAGACCCAGTACTTC. The gene calls are TRBV5-1 and TRBJ2-5; tentatively, D is TRBD1 (6 bases). The germline V and J ends were trimmed by 4 bases and 5 bases, with 21 bases remaining between them. The germline V gene encodes CDR1 SGHRS and CDR2 YFSETQ. This CDR3 comprises 16 residues.

Notes on this clone: The sample carries other DNA sequences with the same CDR3. The J gene is TRBJ1-2, the V gene TRBV29-1; D perhaps matches TRBD1 (6 bases). Trimming removed 3 bases from V and 1 base from J, with 6 bases in between. Looked up from germline, CDR1 is SQVTM and CDR2 is ANQGSEA. The CDR3 is made up of 12 amino acids. CDR3 residues: CSVEDSNYGYTF. The CDR3 nucleotides read TGCAGCGTTGAGGACAGTAACTATGGCTACACCTTC.

This chain links TRBV7-6 with TRBJ2-6; no definite D call. The V end was cut by 1 base, the J end by 2 bases, with 6 bases between. The CDR3 is made up of 15 amino acids. The germline CDR1 and CDR2 sequences are SGHVS and FNYEAQ. The CDR3 sequence: CASSLGSAGANVLTF. The CDR3 nucleotides are TGTGCCAGCAGCTTAGGTTCGGCTGGGGCCAACGTCCTGACTTTC.

The gene calls are TRBV7-6 and TRBJ2-5; 11 bases match TRBD2. The CDR3 length is 14 residues. J was trimmed by 5 bases and V by 5 bases; bases with no gene match: 4. CDR1 and CDR2 from the germline V gene are SGHVS and FNYEAQ. The chain's CDR3 is CASSQGTSGETQYF. The DNA for the CDR3 is TGTGCCAGCAGCCAAGGGACTAGCGGTGAGACCCAGTACTTC.

This sequence joins TRBV5-8 and TRBJ2-1, with a possible D match to TRBD2 (6 bases). The CDR3 is 15 residues long. Germline lookup yields CDR1 SGHTS and CDR2 YDEGEE. The V gene lost 6 bases and the J gene lost 0 bases, with 13 bases spanning the gap. Here the CDR3 reads CASNRGTLSYNEQFF. CDR3 nucleotide sequence: TGTGCCAGCAACCGGGGGACCCTCTCCTACAATGAGCAGTTCTTC.

The V call is TRBV6-5, the J call TRBJ2-5, with TRBD2 identical over 8 bases. The V gene's germline CDR1 is MNHEY and CDR2 SVGAGI. The CDR3 has 15 amino acids. The J segment lost 4 bases and the V segment lost 4 bases, leaving 8 bases of the junction unmatched. The DNA of the CDR3 is TGTGCCAGCAGTTCCCCGGGGGGGGGCTCAGAGACCCAGTACTTC. Encoded protein: CASSSPGGGSETQYF.

This clone was seen more than once but under ten times. The V gene is TRBV5-1, the J gene TRBJ2-3, with 9 nucleotides matching TRBD2. The CDR3 is made up of 15 amino acids. The V gene's germline CDR1 is SGHRS and CDR2 YFSETQ. Unmatched junction bases numbered 6, after V lost 5 bases and J lost 2 bases. DNA for the CDR3: TGCGCCAGCAGATCTGGACTAGCGCCCACAGATACGCAGTATTTT. Protein sequence: CASRSGLAPTDTQYF.

The J gene is TRBJ1-5, the V gene TRBV28; no definite D call. V dropped 3 bases and J dropped 0 bases, with 9 bases sitting between them. This CDR3 region has 15 residues. CDR1 is MDHEN, CDR2 SYDVKM, per germline. DNA for the CDR3: TGTGCCAGCAGTTTTTGGAGATATAGCAATCAGCCCCAGCATTTT. Translation: CASSFWRYSNQPQHF. Full variable domain (rest looked up from reference TRBV28 and TRBJ1-5): DVKVTQSSRYLVKRTGEKVFLECVQDMDHENMFWYRQDPGLGLRLIYFSYDVKMKEKGDIPEGYSVSREKKERFSLILESASTNQTSMYLCASSFWRYSNQPQHFGDGTRLSIL.